Sequencing of this T cell receptor beta chain was carried out in a study of T cells in Graves' hyperthyroidism and ophthalmopathy. Whole-study context: The blood sample was taken at first diagnosis, before treatment began. Study-level points and caveats: Most clonotypes that expanded in the thyroid above 0.001 also showed up in blood. With a median lead of 6.5 months before onset, the model predicted ophthalmopathy.

Using RNA transcripts as the source, TCR beta CDR3 regions were amplified. Initially, a first-round RT-PCR of the TCR CDR3 employed the HTBI primer set. TCRdb re-analysed the multiplex PCR reads in MiXCR, keeping a single row per CDR3 protein. The repertoire holds a few hundred thousand distinct CDR3 sequences, about 15% seen once, with approximately 7% in the top ten. Remarks on this clonotype: Its matching antigen is unknown.

CDR1 WSHSY and CDR2 SAAADI come from the germline V gene. The CDR3 runs to 15 residues. The V gene end was trimmed by 7 bases and the J gene end by 0 bases; junction bases not matched to a gene: 5. The rearrangement joins TRBV10-2 to TRBJ1-3, with 8 bases aligning to TRBD1. The source of this sequence is a woman aged 25-40 years with Graves' hyperthyroidism. The specimen was blood. CDR3 nucleotides: TGCGCCAGCACCGGGACAGGACGCTCTGGAAACACCATATATTTT. As protein: CASTGTGRSGNTIYF.